Shown below are 18 T cell receptor beta chains from a single sample sequenced in a study of T cell responses to AZD1222 COVID-19 vaccine. Generated by immunoSEQ multiplex PCR, the TCRdb table keeps only in-frame clones and is missing some. This sample has more than 95,000 clones, with 88% found just once. The specimen was peripheral blood, collected on day 0 of AZD1222 vaccination. The receptor set was obtained from an adult in good health.

This clone was counted between two and nine times. The chain carries TRBV6-1 and TRBJ1-5; 10 bases fit TRBD1. Germline assignment: CDR1 MNHNS and CDR2 SASEGT. V gave up 3 bases and J gave up 3 bases; unmatched junction bases: 11. The CDR3 loop spans 18 amino acids. In DNA, the CDR3 is TGTGCCAGCAGTGATGGGGACAGGGGTGTAAATTACAATCAGCCCCAGCATTTT. The encoded protein is CASSDGDRGVNYNQPQHF.

In this sample, this clone turned up a few times. The V call is TRBV24-1, the J call TRBJ2-1, with TRBD2 matching over 10 bases. J was trimmed by 4 bases and V by 3 bases; bases with no gene match: 11. CDR1 is KGHDR and CDR2 is SFDVKD in the germline V gene. The CDR3 loop spans 18 amino acids. Written as DNA, the CDR3 is TGTGCCACCAGTGATCGCAACCCAGCGGGAGGGATGTACAATGAGCAGTTCTTC. Translated, it gives CATSDRNPAGGMYNEQFF.

The J gene is TRBJ2-1, the V gene TRBV27; 8 bases align to TRBD1. This CDR3 comprises 14 residues. The V segment lost 6 bases and the J segment 6 bases; nucleotides outside the gene matches: 7. Germline CDR1 MNHEY, CDR2 SMNVEV (reference sequence). The CDR3 region has the DNA TGTGCCAGCAGCGACAGGGGAGGAGGCAATGAGCAGTTCTTC. This encodes CASSDRGGGNEQFF.

The chain recombines TRBV24-1 with TRBJ1-5; a weak D match, TRBD1 (5 bases). The V end was cut by 2 bases, the J end by 0 bases, with 13 bases between. This CDR3 region has 17 residues. The germline gives CDR1 KGHDR, CDR2 SFDVKD. CDR3 in amino acids: CATSDSRQLYSNQPQHF. In nucleotides, the CDR3 is TGTGCCACCAGTGATTCCCGACAGCTCTATAGCAATCAGCCCCAGCATTTT.

V is TRBV24-1 and J is TRBJ2-1; the D is unclear. The V end lost 9 bases, the J end lost 9 bases, and 11 bases lay between the germline ends. CDR1 and CDR2 (germline): KGHDR, SFDVKD. The CDR3 runs to 11 residues. The CDR3 region is CATPRSGEQFF. CDR3 in DNA: TGTGCCACCCCCCGGTCCGGTGAGCAGTTCTTC.

The V call is TRBV10-1, the J call TRBJ1-1, with D perhaps TRBD1 (5 bases). Germline V lookup: CDR1 WNHNN, CDR2 SYGVQD (reference sequence). Trimming stripped 6 bases from V and 3 bases from J, with 8 bases between. The CDR3 has 12 residues. The CDR3 sequence: CASRGADTEAFF. The CDR3 nucleotides read TGCGCCAGCAGAGGGGCCGACACTGAAGCTTTCTTT.

V is TRBV7-8 and J is TRBJ1-1; the D is unclear. Germline CDR1 SGHVS, CDR2 FQNEAQ. The CDR3 contains 13 residues. V was pared by 5 bases and J by 0 bases, with 7 bases between. In DNA, the CDR3 is TGTGCCAGCAGCCAACATATGAACACTGAAGCTTTCTTT. The encoded protein is CASSQHMNTEAFF. The whole variable domain, remainder taken from reference TRBV7-8 and TRBJ1-1, is GAGVSQSPRYKVAKRGQDVALRCDPISGHVSLFWYQQALGQGPEFLTYFQNEAQLDKSGLPSDRFFAERPEGSVSTLKIQRTQQEDSAVYLCASSQHMNTEAFFGQGTRLTVV.

This chain uses TRBV19 with TRBJ2-7; TRBD1 is a possible D gene (6 bases). Looked up from germline, CDR1 is LNHDA and CDR2 is SQIVND (reference sequence). Trimming stripped 4 bases from V and 3 bases from J, with 10 bases between. CDR3 length: 13 residues. The CDR3 bases are TGTGCCAGTAGTAAGGGGGTAGACTACGAGCAGTACTTC. Its translation: CASSKGVDYEQYF. Variable domain in full (rest from reference TRBV19 and TRBJ2-7): DGGITQSPKYLFRKEGQNVTLSCEQNLNHDAMYWYRQDPGQGLRLIYYSQIVNDFQKGDIAEGYSVSREKKESFPLTVTSAQKNPTAFYLCASSKGVDYEQYFGPGTRLTVT.

A remark on this clone: Germline and junction disagree at one end, which may indicate a read error. The chain joins TRBV7-9 to TRBJ2-4; D might be TRBD2 (6 bases). The CDR3 runs 12 residues. Germline assignment: CDR1 SEHNR and CDR2 FQNEAQ (reference sequence). The DNA for the CDR3 is TGTGCCAGCAGCTTAGACGGGGGACCTTCGGACTTC. Its translation is CASSLDGGPSDF.

This clone occurred once. The chain links TRBV3-1 (or the pseudogene TRBV3-2) to TRBJ1-1; 11 bases fit TRBD1. The germline gives CDR1 LGHDT, CDR2 YNNKEL (reference sequence). J lost 7 bases, V lost 1 base, and 8 bases had no gene match. This CDR3 has 16 amino acids. CDR3 DNA sequence: TGTGCCAGCAGCCAAGGGCTCGGGACAGGGGGGAGTGAAGCTTTCTTT. Residues: CASSQGLGTGGSEAFF.

The chain joins TRBV30 to TRBJ1-2; D is undetermined. V gave up 0 bases and J gave up 8 bases, with 13 bases separating them. The CDR3 covers 13 residues. Germline lookup yields CDR1 GTSNPN and CDR2 SVGIG (reference sequence). The DNA for the CDR3 is TGTGCCTGGAGTGTACTTCGGGAGAGCGGCTACACCTTC. Translation: CAWSVLRESGYTF.

The chain is built from TRBV6-2 or TRBV6-3 and TRBJ2-2; TRBD1 aligns across 10 bases. CDR3 size: 16 residues. The trim removed 5 bases at V and 5 bases at J, leaving 8 bases unmatched. Germline CDR1 reads MNHEY; CDR2 reads SVGEGT. CDR3 nucleotide sequence: TGTGCCAGCAGTACGAGACAGGGGGCGCGAACCGGGGAGCTGTTTTTT. Encoded protein: CASSTRQGARTGELFF.

The rearrangement uses TRBV5-1 and TRBJ2-3, with TRBD2 identical over 7 bases. Germline loops: CDR1 SGHRS, CDR2 YFSETQ. J was trimmed by 6 bases and V by 0 bases; bases with no gene match: 7. This CDR3 has 15 residues. The chain's CDR3 is CASSLGSSGADTQYF. The CDR3 DNA reads TGCGCCAGCAGCTTGGGCTCTAGCGGTGCCGATACGCAGTATTTT.

The chain couples TRBV29-1 to TRBJ1-2; 11 nucleotides agree with TRBD1. The V gene end was trimmed by 7 bases and the J gene end by 8 bases; junction bases not matched to a gene: 9. Looked up from germline, CDR1 is SQVTM and CDR2 is ANQGSEA. The CDR3 sequence is 13 residues long. This CDR3 reads CSALGQGARGYTF. DNA of the CDR3: TGCAGCGCACTAGGACAGGGGGCGAGGGGCTACACCTTC.

The V and J genes are TRBV7-3 and TRBJ2-2; D gene ambiguous. CDR1 and CDR2 from the germline V gene are SGHTA and FQGTGA. The CDR3 loop spans 16 amino acids. V lost 2 bases and J 0 bases, leaving 10 bases between the germline ends. The CDR3 bases are TGTGCCAGCAGCTTAGGCGCAGATTCGAACACCGGGGAGCTGTTTTTT. Amino acid sequence: CASSLGADSNTGELFF.

This clone was seen more than once but under ten times. V and J are TRBV29-1 and TRBJ1-1, with 9 bases lining up with TRBD1. This CDR3 has 13 residues. The V segment lost 7 bases and the J segment 1 base; nucleotides outside the gene matches: 4. CDR1 SQVTM and CDR2 ANQGSEA come from the germline V gene. The CDR3, as DNA: TGCAGCGGGGGACAGGGCGAGAACACTGAAGCTTTCTTT. It codes for CSGGQGENTEAFF. The whole variable domain, remainder taken from reference TRBV29-1 and TRBJ1-1, is SAVISQKPSRDICQRGTSLTIQCQVDSQVTMMFWYRQQPGQSLTLIATANQGSEATYESGFVIDKFPISRPNLTFSTLTVSNMSPEDSSIYLCSGGQGENTEAFFGQGTRLTVV.

The chain combines TRBV25-1 with TRBJ1-1; D perhaps matches TRBD1 (6 bases). Germline values: CDR1 MGHDK, CDR2 SYGVNS. The CDR3 has 16 amino acids. Between the trimmed V and J ends, which lost 6 bases and 2 bases, there was a span of 19 bases. CDR3 loop: CASRPSWDTSNTEAFF. CDR3 bases: TGTGCCAGCAGACCTTCCTGGGACACCTCTAACACTGAAGCTTTCTTT. Combining the CDR3 with reference TRBV25-1 and TRBJ1-1 gives the whole variable domain EADIYQTPRYLVIGTGKKITLECSQTMGHDKMYWYQQDPGMELHLIHYSYGVNSTEKGDLSSESTVSRIRTEHFPLTLESARPSHTSQYLCASRPSWDTSNTEAFFGQGTRLTVV.

Comments on this clone: The same CDR3 is also encoded by other DNA sequences in this sample. V gene TRBV12-3 or TRBV12-4 combines with J gene TRBJ2-5; 9 bases fit TRBD1. The CDR3 length is 13 residues. The V and J ends lost 6 bases and 2 bases, in that order; junction bases with no gene match: 1. The chain's CDR3 is CASRGQGQETQYF. The CDR3 DNA sequence: TGTGCCAGCAGGGGACAGGGACAAGAGACCCAGTACTTC.